This record looks at one TCR beta chain sequence and its context. As yet, its antigen is unknown. This entry is derived from a study of CD8 T cells in Susac syndrome. The RNA, about 0.45 to 1 ug, was put through reverse transcription using random hexamers. TCRdb itself ran the immunoSEQ multiplex PCR reads through MiXCR, one entry per CDR3 protein. The sample lists approximately 180,000 distinct CDR3 sequences; approximately 96% were seen once. After removal of 0 bases from V and 3 bases from J, the junction contained 7 bases not matched to a gene. The CDR3 runs to 16 residues. Per the germline V gene, CDR1 is SGHRS and CDR2 is YFSETQ. Regarding the study as a whole: It was acknowledged by the study that relatively few individuals were included in its TCR sequencing and HLA analysis.

The V call is TRBV5-1, the J call TRBJ2-7; 9 nucleotides align to TRBD1. Sequenced input: CD4+ T cells from PBMCs. The origin of this receptor is a human donor with multiple sclerosis. Here the CDR3 DNA reads TGCGCCAGCAGCTTGGGAGGACAGGGGAATATCTACGAGCAGTACTTC. Translating it yields CASSLGGQGNIYEQYF.